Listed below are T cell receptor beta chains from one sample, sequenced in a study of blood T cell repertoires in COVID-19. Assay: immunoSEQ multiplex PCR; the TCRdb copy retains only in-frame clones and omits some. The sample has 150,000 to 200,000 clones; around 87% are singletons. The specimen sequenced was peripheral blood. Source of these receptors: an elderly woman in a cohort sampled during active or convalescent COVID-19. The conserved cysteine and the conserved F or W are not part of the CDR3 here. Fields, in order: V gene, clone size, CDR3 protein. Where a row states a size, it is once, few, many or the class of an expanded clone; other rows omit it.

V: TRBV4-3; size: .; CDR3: ASSPGAGGNRGNTEAF
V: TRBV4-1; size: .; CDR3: ASRPGGDNQPQH
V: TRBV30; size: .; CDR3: AWSDLHQPQH
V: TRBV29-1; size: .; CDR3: SVEIPGLRLGTQY
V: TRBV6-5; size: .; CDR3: ASSSRRAGGNTIY
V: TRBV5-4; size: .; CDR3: ASSEGEEGIQY
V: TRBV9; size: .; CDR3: ASSVYTGGRSEAF
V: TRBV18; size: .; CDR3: ASSPGTSSDEQF
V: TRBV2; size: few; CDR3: ASRRGGETQY
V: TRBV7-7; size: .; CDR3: ASSYQGANEQF
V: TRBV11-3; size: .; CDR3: ASSHRDRGHNEQF
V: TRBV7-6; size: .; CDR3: ASSGVAGGPGTDTQY
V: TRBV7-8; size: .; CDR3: ASRQITREGNEQF
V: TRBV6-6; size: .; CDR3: ASRYAVGGRTEAF
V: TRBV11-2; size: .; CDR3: ASSRGTRGTEAF
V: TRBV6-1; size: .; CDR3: ASSEATSEAISPLH
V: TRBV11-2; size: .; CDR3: ASSLGASSEQF
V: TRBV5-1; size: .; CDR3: ASSLARELNGYT
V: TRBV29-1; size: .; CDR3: SVEVRRGHEQY
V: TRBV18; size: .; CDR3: ASSPAGTGESPLH
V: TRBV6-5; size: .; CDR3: ASRQDSGNTIY
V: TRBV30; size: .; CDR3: AWTQRVDYGYT
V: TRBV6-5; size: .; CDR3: ASINFNSNQPQH
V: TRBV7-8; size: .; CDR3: ASSPPTSGSGYNEQF
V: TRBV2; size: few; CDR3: ASRARVATGQPQH
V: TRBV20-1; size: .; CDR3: SASNRSGVYTGELF
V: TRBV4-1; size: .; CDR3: ASSQGQGYQPQH
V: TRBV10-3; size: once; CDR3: AINSGGNTIY
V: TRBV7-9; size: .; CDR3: ASSTGLARETQY
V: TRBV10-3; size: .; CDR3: AISEALQGVGNTIY
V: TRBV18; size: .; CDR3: ASSPGTGPNYGYT
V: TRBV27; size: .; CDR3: ASSPLGGQKLF
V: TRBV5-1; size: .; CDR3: ASSLEPQGYSAASDSPLH
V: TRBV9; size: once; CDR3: ASSVVPGQGAYGYT
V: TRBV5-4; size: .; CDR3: ASSFGRETQY
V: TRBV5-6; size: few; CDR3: ASSLVVSGSYNEQF
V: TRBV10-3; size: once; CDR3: AISDPSTDTQY
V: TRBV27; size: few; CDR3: ASSLRGTGVGGELF
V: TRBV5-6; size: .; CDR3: ASSSYTEAF
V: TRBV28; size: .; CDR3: ASSPQGARRGGYT
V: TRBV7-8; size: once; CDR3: ASSLRARGVPPGGYT
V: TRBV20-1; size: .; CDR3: SASVGGIDTQY
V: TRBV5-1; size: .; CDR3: ASSLGEVAGNEQF
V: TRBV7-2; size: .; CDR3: ASSWGLVLTDTQY
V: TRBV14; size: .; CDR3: ASSQVQGPYGYT
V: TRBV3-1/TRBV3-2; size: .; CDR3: ASSQREGTQY
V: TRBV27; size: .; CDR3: ASSLEGPYHEAF
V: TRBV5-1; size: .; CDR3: ASSAGGHQETQY
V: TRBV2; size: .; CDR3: ASSEAGRGGYEQY
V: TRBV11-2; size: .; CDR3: ASSTGGLRNTIY
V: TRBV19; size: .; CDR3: ASSRRQGYSNQPQH